A selection of T cell receptor beta chains follows, all from one sample in a study of identifying expanded T cells in peripheral blood. Assay: immunoSEQ multiplex PCR; the TCRdb copy retains only in-frame clones and omits some. Of approximately 59,000 clones listed, more than 70% are singletons. Sequencing input: blood. The receptor source for this set is a person aged 18-69 years in good health. Each CDR3 is given with its conserved first and last residue. The order of the fields is J gene, D gene, clone size, V gene, CDR3 protein, CDR3 DNA. The D gene is left open where the match is weak. Size tells how often a clone was seen (once, few, many) or the class of an expanded clone, and some rows leave it out.

TRBJ1-1 NA NA TRBV4-3 CASSQGGGLNTEAFF TGCGCCAGCAGCCAAGGAGGGGGGTTGAACACTGAAGCTTTCTTT
TRBJ1-2 NA NA TRBV27 CASSLYGLGGYTF TGTGCCAGCAGTTTGTATGGGTTGGGTGGCTACACCTTC
TRBJ2-1 TRBD2 NA TRBV27 CASSLWGTSSYNEQFF TGTGCCAGCAGTTTATGGGGGACTAGCTCCTACAATGAGCAGTTCTTC
TRBJ1-2 NA NA TRBV5-4 CASSLDKSLNYGYTF TGTGCCAGCAGCTTGGATAAGAGCTTGAACTATGGCTACACCTTC
TRBJ2-7 NA NA TRBV18 CASSLEGDSYEQYF TGTGCCAGCTCACTCGAGGGGGACTCCTACGAGCAGTACTTC
TRBJ2-4 TRBD1 NA TRBV27 CASSRTGSIKNIQYF TGTGCCAGCAGCAGGACAGGGAGCATCAAAAACATTCAGTACTTC
TRBJ2-7 NA NA TRBV2 CASSRSPSYEQYF TGTGCCAGTAGTAGAAGTCCTTCCTACGAGCAGTACTTC
TRBJ1-3 NA once TRBV7-6 CASSPGPGRAGNTIYF TGTGCCAGCAGCCCGGGTCCAGGCAGGGCAGGAAACACCATATATTTT
TRBJ1-1 TRBD1 NA TRBV7-2 CASSLIDRAGAFF TGTGCCAGCAGCTTAATAGACAGGGCGGGGGCTTTCTTT
TRBJ2-7 NA NA TRBV11-2 CASSLARFYEQYF TGTGCCAGCAGCTTAGCCAGATTCTACGAGCAGTACTTC
TRBJ2-4 NA NA TRBV12-5 CASGLVVAGILAIAKNIQYF TGTGCTAGTGGTTTGGTTGTGGCAGGAATACTTGCCATAGCCAAAAACATTCAGTACTTC
TRBJ1-1 NA once TRBV6-6 CASSSGHWNTEAFF TGTGCCAGCAGTTCGGGACACTGGAACACTGAAGCTTTCTTT
TRBJ2-2 NA NA TRBV4-3 CASSQDSWEGAGTGELFF TGCGCCAGCAGCCAAGACTCGTGGGAGGGGGCGGGAACCGGGGAGCTGTTTTTT
TRBJ1-5 NA NA TRBV5-6 CASSLWNQPQHF TGTGCCAGCAGCTTGTGGAATCAGCCCCAGCATTTT
TRBJ2-7 TRBD1 NA TRBV9 CASSVTGQGGEQYF TGTGCCAGCAGCGTAACGGGACAGGGGGGCGAGCAGTACTTC
TRBJ2-5 TRBD2 NA TRBV7-9 CASSLRLPSGGLQETQYF TGTGCCAGCAGCTTAAGGTTACCTAGCGGGGGGCTCCAAGAGACCCAGTACTTC
TRBJ2-1 NA once TRBV9 CASSVQGFNEQFF TGTGCCAGCAGCGTACAGGGCTTCAATGAGCAGTTCTTC
TRBJ2-3 NA NA TRBV6-1 CASNRAGPADTQYF TGTGCCAGCAACAGGGCGGGCCCCGCGGATACGCAGTATTTT
TRBJ2-7 NA NA TRBV27 CASSSRTDAYEQYF TGTGCCAGCAGTTCGCGGACGGACGCCTACGAGCAGTACTTC
TRBJ2-2 NA NA TRBV5-5 CASSHPRGDTGELFF TGTGCCAGCAGCCATCCTCGGGGAGACACCGGGGAGCTGTTTTTT
TRBJ1-2 NA NA TRBV5-1 CASSEGIYPLLNYGYTF TGCGCCAGCAGCGAAGGGATTTACCCTTTACTTAACTATGGCTACACCTTC
TRBJ1-1 NA NA TRBV4-1 CASSQDLLTANTEAFF TGCGCCAGCAGCCAAGATCTGCTTACAGCTAACACTGAAGCTTTCTTT
TRBJ1-2 NA NA TRBV7-8 CASSLSGRDFYGYTF TGTGCCAGCAGCTTATCCGGTCGGGACTTCTATGGCTACACCTTC
TRBJ2-2 NA NA TRBV13 CASSATTPGPRSNTGELFF TGTGCCAGCAGCGCAACCACCCCGGGGCCCCGATCGAACACCGGGGAGCTGTTTTTT
TRBJ2-3 NA NA TRBV27 CASSLSVAGYSDTQYF TGTGCCAGCAGTTTATCTGTGGCCGGGTACTCAGATACGCAGTATTTT
TRBJ2-3 NA NA TRBV28 CASSSARGTDTQYF TGTGCCAGCAGTTCAGCAAGGGGCACAGATACGCAGTATTTT
TRBJ2-6 NA NA TRBV4-1 CASSQGRPGANVLTF TGCGCCAGCAGCCAGGGCAGGCCTGGGGCCAACGTCCTGACTTTC
TRBJ2-2 TRBD2 NA TRBV4-3 CASSQDPLAGGPTGELFF TGCGCCAGCAGCCAAGATCCCCTAGCGGGAGGGCCTACCGGGGAGCTGTTTTTT
TRBJ1-2 TRBD1 NA TRBV29-1 CSVGTGRSWTF TGCAGCGTTGGGACAGGGAGGAGTTGGACCTTC
TRBJ2-5 TRBD1 NA TRBV28 CASTLTGGVKTQYF TGTGCCAGCACCTTGACAGGGGGCGTAAAGACCCAGTACTTC
TRBJ2-3 NA NA TRBV9 CASSTPTETDTQYF TGTGCCAGCAGCACCCCGACAGAAACAGATACGCAGTATTTT
TRBJ2-1 NA NA TRBV28 CASSFPRNEQFF TGTGCCAGCAGTTTCCCTAGGAATGAGCAGTTCTTC
TRBJ1-1 NA NA TRBV19 CASSGVDNTEAFF TGTGCCAGTAGTGGGGTGGATAACACTGAAGCTTTCTTT
TRBJ2-7 NA NA TRBV7-9 CASSAQSRGEQYF TGTGCCAGCAGCGCCCAGAGCCGGGGGGAGCAGTACTTC
TRBJ2-3 NA once TRBV14 CASSQDGRRQYF TGTGCCAGCAGCCAGGATGGACGCAGGCAGTATTTT
TRBJ2-7 NA NA TRBV18 CASSPGLDSYEQYF TGTGCCAGCTCACCGGGACTGGACTCCTACGAGCAGTACTTC
TRBJ2-5 NA NA TRBV4-1 CASSQLSGGRETQYF TGCGCCAGCAGCCAGTTAAGTGGGGGGCGAGAGACCCAGTACTTC
TRBJ2-5 TRBD2 NA TRBV18 CASSPATSGGNQETQYF TGTGCCAGCTCACCGGCTACTAGCGGGGGGAACCAAGAGACCCAGTACTTC
TRBJ2-3 TRBD1 few TRBV6-1 CASIPDRASTDTQYF TGTGCCAGCATTCCCGACAGGGCTAGCACAGATACGCAGTATTTT
TRBJ2-2 NA once TRBV7-3 CASAPLRATGELFF TGTGCCAGCGCACCACTAAGGGCCACCGGGGAGCTGTTTTTT
TRBJ2-3 TRBD2 once TRBV28 CASSPLLKREGPTDTQYF TGTGCCAGCAGTCCCCTCCTTAAGCGGGAGGGCCCCACAGATACGCAGTATTTT
TRBJ2-7 NA NA TRBV7-9 CASSSYYEQYF TGTGCCAGCAGCTCGTACTACGAGCAGTACTTC
TRBJ1-2 NA NA TRBV5-6 CASSLYSVDYGGYTF TGTGCCAGCAGCTTGTATTCCGTTGATTATGGTGGCTACACCTTC
TRBJ1-3 NA NA TRBV14 CASSQDLGSRNTIYF TGTGCCAGCAGCCAAGATCTAGGCAGCCGAAACACCATATATTTT
TRBJ2-7 TRBD2 once TRBV5-4 CASSLGGLAFSYEQYF TGTGCCAGCAGCTTGGGAGGACTAGCCTTCTCCTACGAGCAGTACTTC
TRBJ1-2 TRBD1 NA TRBV7-2 CASRDRQGTYGYTF TGTGCCAGCAGGGACCGACAGGGAACCTATGGCTACACCTTC